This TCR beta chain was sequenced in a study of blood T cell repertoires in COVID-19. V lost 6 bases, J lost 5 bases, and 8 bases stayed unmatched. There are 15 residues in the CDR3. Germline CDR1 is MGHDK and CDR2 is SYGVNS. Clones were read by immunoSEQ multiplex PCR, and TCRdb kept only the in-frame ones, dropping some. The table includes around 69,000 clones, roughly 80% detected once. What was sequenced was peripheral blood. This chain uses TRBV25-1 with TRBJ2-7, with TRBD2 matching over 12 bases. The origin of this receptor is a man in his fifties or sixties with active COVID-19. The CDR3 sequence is CASSFRLAGVHEQYF. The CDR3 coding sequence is TGTGCCAGCAGCTTCCGACTAGCGGGAGTCCACGAGCAGTACTTC.